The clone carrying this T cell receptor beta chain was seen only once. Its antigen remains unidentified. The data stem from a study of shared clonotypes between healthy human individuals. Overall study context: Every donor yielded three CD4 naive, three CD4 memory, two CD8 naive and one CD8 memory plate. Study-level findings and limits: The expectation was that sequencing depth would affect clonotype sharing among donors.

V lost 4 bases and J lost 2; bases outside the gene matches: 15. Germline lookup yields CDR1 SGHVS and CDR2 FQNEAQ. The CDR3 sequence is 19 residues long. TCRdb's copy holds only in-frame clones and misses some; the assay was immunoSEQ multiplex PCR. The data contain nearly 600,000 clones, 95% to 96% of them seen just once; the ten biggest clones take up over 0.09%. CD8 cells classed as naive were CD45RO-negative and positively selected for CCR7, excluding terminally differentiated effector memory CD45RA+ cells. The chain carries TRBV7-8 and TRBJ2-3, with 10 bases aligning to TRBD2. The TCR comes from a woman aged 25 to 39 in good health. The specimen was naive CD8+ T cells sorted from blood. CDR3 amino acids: CASSSYPSLAGGNTDTQYF. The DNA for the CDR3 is TGTGCCAGCAGCTCCTACCCCAGTTTAGCGGGAGGAAACACAGATACGCAGTATTTT.